A selection of T cell receptor beta chains follows, all from one sample in a study of T cells in narcolepsy. The table came from immunoSEQ multiplex PCR; TCRdb's copy has only in-frame clones and leaves some out. The data contain some 20,000 clones, roughly four fifths of them singletons. The sample consisted of memory (CD45RA-) CD4+ T cells from blood. These receptor sequences come from a human donor in good health. The CDR3 runs from the conserved cysteine through the conserved F or W. Fields, in order: V gene, CDR3 protein.

TRBV19,CASKVGAVNTEAFF
TRBV7-9,CASSLAQGTYGYTF
TRBV5-1,CASSFGGAEETQYF
TRBV4-2,CASSSGGLAVRSYEQYF
TRBV7-9,CASSRNDRVPGATQYF
TRBV5-4,CASSLDYWGQDGYTF
TRBV11-2,CASSPGAQETQYF
TRBV11-3,CASSFRRNTEAFF
TRBV25-1,CASSGRDRGLANEQFF
TRBV28,CASSFRKETQYF
TRBV19,CARKTGYGYEQYF
TRBV7-2,CASSQGLAGGQETQYF
TRBV11-2,CASSIRTSSNEQFF